One T cell receptor (beta chain) is described in this entry. This entry belongs to a study of blood T cell repertoires in COVID-19. The CDR3 has 23 amino acids. Per the germline V gene, CDR1 is SGHRS and CDR2 is YFSETQ. V shed 1 base, J shed 2 bases, and the junction held 25 bases outside the gene matches. Produced via immunoSEQ multiplex PCR; TCRdb's table is partial and in-frame only. Here the sample spans 350,000 or so clones, 88% being singletons. Participants, roughly 18 to 100 years old, spanned under 25 US areas. Participants' own reports of clinical history determined their cohort assignment. This chain joins TRBV5-1 and TRBJ2-7, with 12 positions matching TRBD2. Sequencing input: PBMCs or T cells enriched from blood (not recorded which). The receptor's source is a woman in her 30s who had been exposed to COVID-19. CDR3 in amino acids: CASSLIGASGDRPSGRVAYEQYF. As DNA, the CDR3 is TGCGCCAGCAGCTTGATCGGGGCGTCAGGGGACAGGCCTAGCGGGAGGGTCGCCTACGAGCAGTACTTC.